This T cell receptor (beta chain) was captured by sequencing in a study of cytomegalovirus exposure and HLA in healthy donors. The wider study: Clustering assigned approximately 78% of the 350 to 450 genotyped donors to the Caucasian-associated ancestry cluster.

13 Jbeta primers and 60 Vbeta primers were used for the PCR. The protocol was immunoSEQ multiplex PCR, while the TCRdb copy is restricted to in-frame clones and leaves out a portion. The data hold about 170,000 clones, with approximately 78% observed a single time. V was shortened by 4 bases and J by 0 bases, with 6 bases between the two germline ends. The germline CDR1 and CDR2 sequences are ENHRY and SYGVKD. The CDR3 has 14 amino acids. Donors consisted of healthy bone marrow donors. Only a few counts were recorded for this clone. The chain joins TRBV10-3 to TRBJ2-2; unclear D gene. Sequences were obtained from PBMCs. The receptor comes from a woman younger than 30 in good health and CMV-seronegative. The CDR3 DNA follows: TGTGCCATCAGTGCCGGAGCGAACACCGGGGAGCTGTTTTTT. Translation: CAISAGANTGELFF.